This T cell receptor (beta chain) is from a study of T cells in localized non-small cell lung cancer. Measured with immunoSEQ multiplex PCR; TCRdb has only the in-frame clones, and not every one. The profile covers about 82,000 clones, with about 78% appearing a single time and about 19% taken by the ten largest. This CDR3 region has 16 residues. The V gene's germline CDR1 is SGHTA and CDR2 FQGNSA. V gave up 1 base and J gave up 0 bases; unmatched junction bases: 3. Sequenced material: PBMCs, taken before any cancer treatment. The sequence derives from a man aged 35 to 70 with stage II squamous cell lung carcinoma. This chain joins TRBV7-2 and TRBJ1-3, with 7 bases identical to TRBD1. The CDR3 reads CASSLETGSSGNTIYF. The CDR3 bases are TGTGCCAGCAGCTTAGAGACAGGGAGCTCTGGAAACACCATATATTTT.